These 19 T cell receptor beta chains were sequenced from one sample in a study of CD8 T cells in ankylosing spondylitis. Overall study results and limits: Blood from ankylosing spondylitis patients appeared to carry a characteristic roughly 8-variant TCR beta motif.

TCRdb re-called the 5' RACE reads with MiXCR, one entry per CDR3 protein. The sample records more than 250,000 distinct CDR3 sequences, approximately 8% being singletons. These receptors lack a known antigen. Input material: blood, either unsorted or a sorted T cell fraction (not recorded which). The receptors here all came from a male donor with ankylosing spondylitis.

This clonotype was seen ten or more times. This chain uses TRBV20-1 with TRBJ2-2; D unclear. V dropped 6 bases and J dropped 0 bases, with 14 bases sitting between them. The CDR3 loop spans 15 amino acids. CDR1 DFQATT and CDR2 SNEGSKA come from the germline V gene (reference sequence). Here the CDR3 DNA reads TGCAGTGCCCTCCCTGGCAGTGCGAACACCGGGGAGCTGTTTTTT. It codes for CSALPGSANTGELFF.

The J gene is TRBJ1-5, the V gene TRBV20-1, with 8 bases that match TRBD1. The V segment lost 7 bases and the J segment 5 bases; nucleotides outside the gene matches: 7. Germline V lookup: CDR1 DFQATT, CDR2 SNEGSKA (reference sequence). This CDR3 is 13 amino acids long. The CDR3 region is CSVKDRAHQPQHF. CDR3 coding DNA: TGCAGTGTTAAGGACAGGGCTCATCAGCCCCAGCATTTT.

The chain links TRBV25-1 to TRBJ1-2; no reliable D call. In germline, CDR1 is MGHDK, CDR2 SYGVNS. V lost 5 bases to trimming and J lost 3 bases, with 19 bases between them. The CDR3 sequence is 16 residues long. In DNA, the CDR3 is TGTGCCAGCAGTCCCCTCGGCGGACTTGGAGACTATGGCTACACCTTC. Protein: CASSPLGGLGDYGYTF.

This clonotype was detected a few times. J is TRBJ1-5 and V is TRBV4-1; 7 bases are shared with TRBD1. Germline V lookup: CDR1 MGHRA, CDR2 YSYEKL. The CDR3 spans 16 residues. With V trimmed by 1 base and J by 5 bases, 8 bases remained unmatched. Written as DNA, the CDR3 is TGCGCCAGCAGCCAAGGGCCGACAGGGTTTCATCAGCCCCAGCATTTT. Translating it yields CASSQGPTGFHQPQHF.

This clonotype was counted many times. The chain carries TRBV25-1 and TRBJ1-1; D may be TRBD1 (6 bases). V gave up 2 bases and J gave up 0 bases, with 10 bases separating them. CDR1 and CDR2 from the germline V gene are MGHDK and SYGVNS. CDR3 length equals 15 residues. In nucleotides, the CDR3 is TGTGCCAGCAGTGAAGGGTCAGGGGTGAACACTGAAGCTTTCTTT. Translation gives CASSEGSGVNTEAFF.

The V and J genes are TRBV7-2 and TRBJ2-2; D gene ambiguous. The CDR3 covers 14 residues. V shed 6 bases and J shed 6 bases, with 14 bases lying between them. Germline-derived CDR1 and CDR2 are SGHTA and FQGNSA. The CDR3 protein is CASSPDPTPGELFF. DNA of the CDR3: TGTGCCAGCAGTCCCGACCCAACGCCCGGGGAGCTGTTTTTT.

The sample holds a few counts of this clonotype. J is TRBJ2-5 and V is TRBV7-8; D is ambiguous. Germline loops: CDR1 SGHVS, CDR2 FQNEAQ. Between the trimmed V and J ends, which lost 5 bases and 7 bases, there was a span of 11 bases. This CDR3 has 12 residues. The CDR3 DNA is TGTGCCAGCAGCATCGATATGGGGACCCAGTACTTC. Protein product: CASSIDMGTQYF.

This clonotype was observed a few times. This sequence joins TRBV29-1 and TRBJ2-2; D is possibly TRBD1 (7 bases). The CDR3 is 15 residues long. V lost 3 bases and J 4 bases, leaving 15 bases between the germline ends. Germline CDR1 reads SQVTM; CDR2 reads ANQGSEA. The CDR3 here is CSVDVGGGVTGELFF. The CDR3 DNA follows: TGCAGCGTTGATGTAGGGGGCGGGGTCACCGGGGAGCTGTTTTTT.

The chain uses TRBV3-1 and TRBJ2-5; 8 bases map to TRBD2. The CDR3 is 16 amino acids. V gave up 0 bases and J gave up 5 bases; unmatched junction bases: 8. Looked up from germline, CDR1 is LGHDT and CDR2 is YNNKEL (reference sequence). Written as DNA, the CDR3 is TGTGCCAGCAGCCAAGAATCGGCTAGCGGGTTGGAGACCCAGTACTTC. This gives the protein CASSQESASGLETQYF.

This clonotype was found many times. This rearrangement joins TRBV12-3 or TRBV12-4 to TRBJ2-7; 7 bases agree with TRBD1. The CDR3 extends over 17 amino acids. J gave up 0 bases and V 1 base, and 9 bases lay outside the gene matches. The CDR3 nucleotides read TGTGCCAGCAGTTTAGACCAAGGGACAGTCTACTCCTACGAGCAGTACTTC. It encodes CASSLDQGTVYSYEQYF.

The chain combines TRBV20-1 with TRBJ1-6; D is unresolved. The CDR3 is made up of 15 amino acids. The V end lost 3 bases, the J end lost 9 bases, and 18 bases lay between the germline ends. Looked up from germline, CDR1 is DFQATT and CDR2 is SNEGSKA (reference sequence). The CDR3 sequence: CSASVDARGGSPLHF. CDR3 DNA sequence: TGCAGTGCTAGTGTTGACGCGCGAGGCGGTTCACCCCTCCACTTT.

The chain recombines TRBV24-1 with TRBJ2-3; D might be TRBD1 (6 bases). Trimming shortened V by 5 bases and J by 4 bases, and 12 bases separated the two germline ends. The CDR3 sequence is 14 residues long. CDR1 and CDR2 (germline): KGHDR, SFDVKD. CDR3 bases: TGTGCCACCAGTGCAGGACAGATGGCAGATACGCAGTATTTT. Translating it yields CATSAGQMADTQYF.

A few counts support this clonotype. The chain combines TRBV12-3 or TRBV12-4 with TRBJ2-7, with TRBD2 matching 8 bases. This CDR3 region has 15 residues. V shed 0 bases, J shed 1 base, and the junction held 2 bases outside the gene matches. CDR3 nucleotide sequence: TGTGCCAGCAGTTTAGCCTCTAGCGGGTCCTACGAGCAGTACTTC. Protein product: CASSLASSGSYEQYF.

This clonotype was observed at least ten times. The J gene is TRBJ2-3, the V gene TRBV12-3 or TRBV12-4; the D gene is possibly TRBD1 (6 bases). V lost 5 bases, J lost 2 bases, and 11 bases lay in between. The CDR3 consists of 14 residues. The CDR3: CASSQRTVTDTQYF. CDR3 DNA sequence: TGTGCCAGCAGTCAGAGGACAGTCACAGATACGCAGTATTTT.

V is TRBV7-6 and J is TRBJ2-1; D call uncertain. V was trimmed by 1 base and J by 0 bases, leaving 13 bases between them. The CDR3 loop spans 17 amino acids. The germline gives CDR1 SGHVS, CDR2 FNYEAQ. The CDR3 here is CASSLVWAVSSYNEQFF. The DNA of the CDR3 is TGTGCCAGCAGCTTAGTTTGGGCAGTAAGCTCCTACAATGAGCAGTTCTTC.

This clonotype has more than one count but fewer than ten. The chain carries TRBV14 and TRBJ2-7; tentatively, D is TRBD2 (7 bases). The CDR3 runs to 15 residues. Germline CDR1 reads SGHDN; CDR2 reads FVKESK. Trimming removed 1 base from V and 4 bases from J, with 14 bases in between. The CDR3 protein is CASSQVRGALYEQYF. As DNA, the CDR3 is TGTGCCAGCAGCCAAGTCCGGGGGGCATTATACGAGCAGTACTTC.

This clonotype occurred a few times. The chain is built from TRBV25-1 and TRBJ2-3; 10 nucleotides align to TRBD2. The CDR3 contains 16 residues. The junction had 6 bases not matched to a gene; V was cut back by 1 base and J by 5 bases. From germline, CDR1 is MGHDK and CDR2 SYGVNS. CDR3 amino acids: CASSESLAGVGDTQYF. The CDR3 nucleotides are TGTGCCAGCAGTGAATCCCTAGCGGGAGTTGGAGATACGCAGTATTTT. Based on the CDR3 plus reference TRBV25-1 and TRBJ2-3, the full variable domain is EADIYQTPRYLVIGTGKKITLECSQTMGHDKMYWYQQDPGMELHLIHYSYGVNSTEKGDLSSESTVSRIRTEHFPLTLESARPSHTSQYLCASSESLAGVGDTQYFGPGTRLTVL.

This clonotype came up many times. CDR3 sequence reads: CASSQTGTGAEKLFF. CDR3 nucleotide sequence: TGTGCCAGCAGCCAGACCGGGACAGGGGCGGAAAAACTGTTTTTT. The chain is built from TRBV3-1 and TRBJ1-4; 10 nucleotides align to TRBD1. Germline V CDR1 and CDR2: LGHDT, YNNKEL (reference sequence). V lost 3 bases, J lost 8 bases, and 6 bases stayed unmatched. The CDR3 spans 15 residues.

This clonotype was picked up a small number of times. The gene calls are TRBV28 and TRBJ1-1; TRBD1 might be the D (6 bases). Trimming left V 7 bases short and J 3 bases short, with 30 bases between. CDR3 length: 19 residues. Germline V gene data show CDR1 as MDHEN and CDR2 as SYDVKM. CDR3 sequence (DNA): TGTGCCAGCACCACCGGACAGAGGGGAAGGGCACTAAGGGACACTGAAGCTTTCTTT. Translation gives CASTTGQRGRALRDTEAFF. Full variable domain (remainder filled in from reference TRBV28 and TRBJ1-1): DVKVTQSSRYLVKRTGEKVFLECVQDMDHENMFWYRQDPGLGLRLIYFSYDVKMKEKGDIPEGYSVSREKKERFSLILESASTNQTSMYLCASTTGQRGRALRDTEAFFGQGTRLTVV.